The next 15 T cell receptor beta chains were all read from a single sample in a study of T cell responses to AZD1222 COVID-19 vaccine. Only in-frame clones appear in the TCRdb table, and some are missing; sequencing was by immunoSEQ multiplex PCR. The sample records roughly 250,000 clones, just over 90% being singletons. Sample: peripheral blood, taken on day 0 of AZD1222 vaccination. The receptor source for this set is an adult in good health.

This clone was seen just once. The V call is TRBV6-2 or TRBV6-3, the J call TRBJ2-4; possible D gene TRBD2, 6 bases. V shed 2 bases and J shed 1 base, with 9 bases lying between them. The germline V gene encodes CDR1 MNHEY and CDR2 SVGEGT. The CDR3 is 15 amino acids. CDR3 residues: CASSYGGFAKNIQYF. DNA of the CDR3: TGTGCCAGCAGTTACGGGGGGTTCGCCAAAAACATTCAGTACTTC.

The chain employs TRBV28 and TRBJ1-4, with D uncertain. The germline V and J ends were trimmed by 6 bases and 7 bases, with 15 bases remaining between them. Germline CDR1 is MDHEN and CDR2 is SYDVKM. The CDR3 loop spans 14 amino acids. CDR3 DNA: TGTGCCAGCAGGCGACACTTCAACGGTGAAAAACTGTTTTTT. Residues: CASRRHFNGEKLFF.

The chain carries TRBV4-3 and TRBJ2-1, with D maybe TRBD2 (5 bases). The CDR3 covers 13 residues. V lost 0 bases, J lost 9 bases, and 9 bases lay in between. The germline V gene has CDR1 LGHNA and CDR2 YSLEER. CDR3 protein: CASSQDYSVEQFF. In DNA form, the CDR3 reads TGCGCCAGCAGCCAAGATTATAGCGTTGAGCAGTTCTTC.

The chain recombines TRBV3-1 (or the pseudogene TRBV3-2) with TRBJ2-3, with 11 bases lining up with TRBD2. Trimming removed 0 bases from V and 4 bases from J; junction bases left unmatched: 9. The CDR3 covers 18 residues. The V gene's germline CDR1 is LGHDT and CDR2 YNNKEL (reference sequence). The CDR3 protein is CASSQDSGTSGGADTQYF. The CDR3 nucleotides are TGTGCCAGCAGCCAAGATTCTGGGACTAGCGGTGGGGCAGATACGCAGTATTTT.

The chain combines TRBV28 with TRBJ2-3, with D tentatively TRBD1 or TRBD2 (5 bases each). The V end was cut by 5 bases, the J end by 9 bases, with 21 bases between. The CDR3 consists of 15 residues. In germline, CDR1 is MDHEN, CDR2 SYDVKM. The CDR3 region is CASSALGPPWGTQYF. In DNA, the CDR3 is TGTGCCAGCAGTGCTCTGGGCCCACCATGGGGGACGCAGTATTTT.

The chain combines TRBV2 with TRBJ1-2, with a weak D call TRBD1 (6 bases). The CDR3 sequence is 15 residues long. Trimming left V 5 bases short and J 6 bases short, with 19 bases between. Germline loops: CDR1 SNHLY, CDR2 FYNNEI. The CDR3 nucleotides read TGTGCCAGCAGTCCACGGACGACACAGGGCGATGGCTACACCTTC. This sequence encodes CASSPRTTQGDGYTF. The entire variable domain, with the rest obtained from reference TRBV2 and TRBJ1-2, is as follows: EPEVTQTPSHQVTQMGQEVILRCVPISNHLYFYWYRQILGQKVEFLVSFYNNEISEKSEIFDDQFSVERPDGSNFTLKIRSTKLEDSAMYFCASSPRTTQGDGYTFGSGTRLTVV.

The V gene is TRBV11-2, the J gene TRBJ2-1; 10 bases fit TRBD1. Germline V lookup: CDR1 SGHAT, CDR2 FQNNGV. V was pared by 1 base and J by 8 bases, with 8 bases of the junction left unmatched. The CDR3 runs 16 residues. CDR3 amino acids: CASSLGWTGGWDEQFF. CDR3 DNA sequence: TGTGCCAGCAGCTTAGGCTGGACAGGGGGTTGGGATGAGCAGTTCTTC.

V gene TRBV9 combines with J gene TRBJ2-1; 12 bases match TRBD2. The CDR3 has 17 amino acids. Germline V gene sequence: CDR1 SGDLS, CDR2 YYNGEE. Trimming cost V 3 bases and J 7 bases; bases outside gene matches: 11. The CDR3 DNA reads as TGTGCCAGCAGCGACCCCTCCACTAGCGGGAGGAGGAATGAGCAGTTCTTC. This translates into CASSDPSTSGRRNEQFF.

The CDR3 nucleotides are TGTGCCAGCAGCGCCCCAGGGGTGGGCACTGAAGCTTTCTTT. It translates to CASSAPGVGTEAFF. The rearrangement joins TRBV5-4 to TRBJ1-1, with D possibly being TRBD1 (6 bases). Trimming removed 4 bases from V and 4 bases from J, with 14 bases in between. Germline lookup yields CDR1 SGHNT and CDR2 YYREEE (reference sequence). The CDR3 totals 14 residues.

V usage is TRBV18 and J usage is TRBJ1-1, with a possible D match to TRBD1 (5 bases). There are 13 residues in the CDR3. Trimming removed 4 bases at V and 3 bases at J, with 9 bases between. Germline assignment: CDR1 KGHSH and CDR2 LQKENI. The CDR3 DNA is TGTGCCAGCTCACGAGGGGCGGACACTGAAGCTTTCTTT. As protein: CASSRGADTEAFF.

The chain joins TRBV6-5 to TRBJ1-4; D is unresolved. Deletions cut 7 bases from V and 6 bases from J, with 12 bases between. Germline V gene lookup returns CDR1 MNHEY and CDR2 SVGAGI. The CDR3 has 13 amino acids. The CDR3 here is CASKTALYEKLFF. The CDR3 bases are TGTGCCAGCAAGACGGCTCTCTATGAAAAACTGTTTTTT.

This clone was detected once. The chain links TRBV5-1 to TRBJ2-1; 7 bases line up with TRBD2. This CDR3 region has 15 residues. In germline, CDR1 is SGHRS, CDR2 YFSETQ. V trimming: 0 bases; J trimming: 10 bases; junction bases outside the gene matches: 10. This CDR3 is CASSLGGLSVDEQFF. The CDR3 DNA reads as TGCGCCAGCAGCTTGGGGGGACTATCCGTGGACGAGCAGTTCTTC.

Here the CDR3 reads CASSEMTNQPQHF. CDR3 nucleotide sequence: TGCGCCAGCAGTGAAATGACAAATCAGCCCCAGCATTTT. This sequence joins TRBV10-2 and TRBJ1-5; D remains unclear. V lost 3 bases, J lost 4 bases, and 7 bases lay in between. CDR3 length: 13 residues. The germline gives CDR1 WSHSY, CDR2 SAAADI.

CDR3 sequence: CASIPDASAPLHF. CDR3 nucleotides: TGTGCCAGCATTCCGGACGCCTCGGCCCCCCTCCACTTT. The chain carries TRBV2 and TRBJ1-6, with D unresolved. In germline, CDR1 is SNHLY, CDR2 FYNNEI. The CDR3 totals 13 residues. Trimming shortened V by 7 bases and J by 13 bases, and 17 bases separated the two germline ends.

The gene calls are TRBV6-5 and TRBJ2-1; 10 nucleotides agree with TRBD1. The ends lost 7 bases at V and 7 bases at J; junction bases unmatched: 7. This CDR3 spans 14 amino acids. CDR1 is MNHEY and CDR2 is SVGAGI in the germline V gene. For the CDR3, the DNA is TGTGCCAGCAAACCGGGACAGGGGAAAAATGAGCAGTTCTTC. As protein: CASKPGQGKNEQFF.